A selection of T cell receptor beta chains follows, all from one sample in a study of STAT3 mutations in large granular lymphocyte leukemia. Repertoires were generated with immunoSEQ multiplex PCR, while TCRdb's copy carries only in-frame clones and drops some. The table lists approximately 42,000 clones, around 80% of them singletons, with more than 0.35% in the top ten. Sequencing was carried out using PBMCs. These receptors originate from a human donor with T large granular lymphocyte leukemia. Some clones in this sample may be carry-over from other donors' samples. The CDR3 runs from the conserved cysteine through the conserved F or W. The order of the fields is clone size, V gene, J gene, D gene, CDR3 protein, CDR3 DNA. The D gene is left open where the match is weak. Rows give clone size only sometimes, using once, few, many, or a class for an expanded clone.

-	TRBV15	TRBJ1-2	-	CATSPSVGQGHYGYTF	TGTGCCACCAGCCCTTCCGTCGGGCAGGGTCACTATGGCTACACCTTC
-	TRBV28	TRBJ1-1	-	CASSSPGWEAFF	TGTGCCAGCAGTTCGCCCGGGTGGGAAGCTTTCTTT
few	TRBV4-1	TRBJ1-5	-	CASSQAVLGASNQPQHF	TGCGCCAGCAGCCAAGCGGTCCTTGGGGCTAGCAATCAGCCCCAGCATTTT
once	TRBV30	TRBJ1-4	-	CAWGGRTREKLFF	TGTGCCTGGGGAGGGCGGACTCGTGAAAAACTGTTTTTT
-	TRBV18	TRBJ1-6	TRBD1	CASSPLGQGELSYNSPLHF	TGTGCCAGCTCACCACTTGGACAGGGGGAACTCTCCTATAATTCACCCCTCCACTTT
-	TRBV29-1	TRBJ1-4	-	CSVQGVGTNEKLFF	TGCAGCGTGCAGGGAGTAGGAACTAATGAAAAACTGTTTTTT
-	TRBV6-5	TRBJ2-7	-	CASSYGGNYEQYF	TGTGCCAGCAGTTATGGGGGCAACTACGAGCAGTACTTC
-	TRBV7-2	TRBJ2-2	TRBD1	CASSSWTGDTGELFF	TGTGCCAGCAGCTCATGGACAGGGGACACCGGGGAGCTGTTTTTT
once	TRBV13	TRBJ1-1	-	CASSPRRGQWTEAFF	TGTGCCAGCAGCCCCCGTCGGGGACAATGGACTGAAGCTTTCTTT
-	TRBV4-3	TRBJ1-1	TRBD1	CASSQFRGGNTEAFF	TGCGCCAGCAGCCAGTTCAGGGGGGGGAACACTGAAGCTTTCTTT
-	TRBV27	TRBJ2-1	TRBD2	CASRGRESSYNEQFF	TGTGCCAGCAGAGGGAGGGAATCTTCCTACAATGAGCAGTTCTTC
-	TRBV6-5	TRBJ1-2	-	CASSYSGFPYGYTF	TGTGCCAGCAGTTACTCGGGTTTTCCCTATGGCTACACCTTC
medium-sized	TRBV16	TRBJ1-5	-	CASSQLQGDQPQHF	TGTGCCAGCAGCCAATTGCAGGGAGATCAGCCCCAGCATTTT
-	TRBV6-1	TRBJ1-4	-	CAIGGGSVNEKLFF	TGTGCCATCGGTGGGGGCTCAGTTAATGAAAAACTGTTTTTT
-	TRBV9	TRBJ2-3	-	CASSPGAWGSTDTQYF	TGTGCCAGCAGCCCCGGCGCCTGGGGAAGCACAGATACGCAGTATTTT
-	TRBV5-1	TRBJ2-5	-	CASSLGSPIQETQYF	TGCGCCAGCAGCTTGGGAAGCCCAATCCAAGAGACCCAGTACTTC
-	TRBV7-9	TRBJ1-1	-	CASSGQSNTEAFF	TGTGCCAGCAGCGGACAGAGTAACACTGAAGCTTTCTTT
-	TRBV10-3	TRBJ1-5	-	CAISEGGLSNQPQHF	TGTGCCATCAGTGAGGGGGGACTTAGCAATCAGCCCCAGCATTTT
-	TRBV11-2	TRBJ2-5	TRBD2	CASRGTSGGRETQYF	TGTGCCAGCAGAGGGACTAGCGGGGGCCGGGAGACCCAGTACTTC
-	TRBV5-1	TRBJ2-1	-	CASSYGGLSSYNEQFF	TGCGCCAGCAGCTACGGGGGCCTCAGCTCCTACAATGAGCAGTTCTTC
-	TRBV5-1	TRBJ2-3	-	CASSHEWDTQYF	TGCGCCAGCAGCCATGAGTGGGATACGCAGTATTTT